One and the same sample provided the 31 T cell receptor beta chains below, sequenced in a study of blood T cell repertoires in COVID-19. Sequenced by immunoSEQ multiplex PCR; TCRdb stores in-frame clones only, minus some. The sample lists 150,000 to 200,000 clones, around four fifths occurring once. The sample was peripheral blood. The receptors stem from a human donor in a cohort sampled during active COVID-19.

The V call is TRBV28, the J call TRBJ1-5; 8 nucleotides align to TRBD1. The CDR3 spans 19 residues. Germline V gene sequence: CDR1 MDHEN, CDR2 SYDVKM. The V segment lost 5 bases and the J segment 0 bases; nucleotides outside the gene matches: 15. The CDR3 sequence is CASSPSGRGLLDSNQPQHF. CDR3 sequence (DNA): TGTGCCAGCAGTCCCTCGGGCAGGGGGCTTTTGGATAGCAATCAGCCCCAGCATTTT.

In DNA, the CDR3 is TGCGCCAGCAGCCGAGGCCAGGGACAGGGGCAAGAGACCCAGTACTTC. This encodes CASSRGQGQGQETQYF. The gene calls are TRBV5-1 and TRBJ2-5; 10 bases match TRBD1. The CDR3 length is 16 residues. J gave up 2 bases and V 4 bases, and 8 bases lay outside the gene matches. Germline V CDR1 and CDR2: SGHRS, YFSETQ.

This clone was counted a few times. The chain combines TRBV2 with TRBJ2-7, with D perhaps TRBD1 (6 bases). Germline loops: CDR1 SNHLY, CDR2 FYNNEI. There are 16 residues in the CDR3. With 3 bases removed from V and 0 bases from J, the gap between germline ends came to 15 bases. CDR3 in DNA: TGTGCCAGCAGTGATGTTGGGGGCGGCAGCTCCTACGAGCAGTACTTC. Translation gives CASSDVGGGSSYEQYF. Full variable domain (rest looked up from reference TRBV2 and TRBJ2-7): EPEVTQTPSHQVTQMGQEVILRCVPISNHLYFYWYRQILGQKVEFLVSFYNNEISEKSEIFDDQFSVERPDGSNFTLKIRSTKLEDSAMYFCASSDVGGGSSYEQYFGPGTRLTVT.

The chain is built from TRBV27 and TRBJ2-3; D is unresolved. The germline V and J ends were trimmed by 6 bases and 1 base, with 14 bases remaining between them. This CDR3 has 15 residues. Germline loops: CDR1 MNHEY, CDR2 SMNVEV (reference sequence). The CDR3 DNA follows: TGTGCCAGCAGAACCTATCAGGTCGGCACAGATACGCAGTATTTT. Translation gives CASRTYQVGTDTQYF.

In nucleotides, the CDR3 is TGTGCCAGTAGGAACAGGGGATTGAACACTGAAGCTTTCTTT. Amino acid sequence: CASRNRGLNTEAFF. This chain links TRBV19 with TRBJ1-1; 7 bases line up with TRBD1. Germline CDR1 and CDR2: LNHDA and SQIVND (reference sequence). This CDR3 has 14 amino acids. The J segment lost 0 bases and the V segment lost 6 bases, leaving 4 bases of the junction unmatched.

A note on this clone: The same CDR3 is also encoded by other DNA sequences in this sample. The chain employs TRBV5-6 and TRBJ2-4; the match to TRBD2 covers 9 bases. Trimming at V came to 2 bases and at J to 3 bases, leaving 3 bases not matched to a gene. CDR3 length: 15 residues. CDR1 and CDR2 from the germline V gene are SGHDT and YYEEEE. The CDR3 bases are TGTGCCAGCAGCTTATTAGCGGGAGACAAAAACATTCAGTACTTC. Protein product: CASSLLAGDKNIQYF.

The rearrangement uses TRBV6-2 or TRBV6-3 and TRBJ2-3; a weak D match, TRBD2 (6 bases). This CDR3 has 14 amino acids. The germline CDR1 and CDR2 sequences are MNHEY and SVGEGT. Trimming took off 6 bases at V and 4 bases at J, with 14 bases between the two ends. The CDR3 DNA reads as TGTGCCAGCAGCCGGGGATCTAGCGCAGATACGCAGTATTTT. It specifies CASSRGSSADTQYF.

This chain joins TRBV7-2 and TRBJ2-3; 7 nucleotides match TRBD2. J gave up 4 bases and V 5 bases, and 6 bases lay outside the gene matches. Germline V gene sequence: CDR1 SGHTA, CDR2 FQGNSA. CDR3 length: 14 residues. CDR3 DNA: TGTGCCAGCAGCCGCGTAGCGGGTGCAGATACGCAGTATTTT. This gives the protein CASSRVAGADTQYF.

This clone was detected a few times. CDR3 amino acids: CASSQDPPQGAPANYGYTF. The DNA for the CDR3 is TGTGCCAGCAGCCAAGATCCCCCCCAGGGGGCGCCGGCTAACTATGGCTACACCTTC. J is TRBJ1-2 and V is TRBV3-1 (or the pseudogene TRBV3-2); 8 bases fit TRBD1. CDR3 length: 19 residues. CDR1 is LGHDT and CDR2 is YNNKEL in the germline V gene (reference sequence). Unmatched junction bases numbered 12, after V lost 0 bases and J lost 0 bases.

This chain connects TRBV15 to TRBJ2-5, with unresolved D. The CDR3 runs to 14 residues. The germline V gene has CDR1 LNHNV and CDR2 YYDKDF (reference sequence). The V and J ends lost 2 bases and 5 bases respectively, with 12 bases between them. The CDR3 DNA reads as TGTGCCACCAGCAGACCCCTACGCAGGGAGACCCAGTACTTC. Its translation: CATSRPLRRETQYF.

The CDR3 DNA reads as TGTGCCAGCGAGGCATGGTTCCAGGGTCTGTATTTT. Encoded protein: CASEAWFQGLYF. The V gene is TRBV5-5, the J gene TRBJ2-3, with D possibly being TRBD1 (5 bases). Trimming left V 7 bases short and J 14 bases short, with 20 bases between. This CDR3 contains 12 residues. CDR1 is SGHKS, CDR2 YYEKEE, per germline (reference sequence).

The chain joins TRBV19 to TRBJ2-7; 10 nucleotides line up with TRBD2. The junction had 9 bases not matched to a gene; V was cut back by 10 bases and J by 3 bases. The CDR3 has 14 amino acids. Germline V CDR1 and CDR2: LNHDA, SQIVND (reference sequence). The CDR3 DNA reads TGTGCCACCAAGATAGCGGGAGGAGTCTACGAGCAGTACTTC. Translating gives CATKIAGGVYEQYF.

The chain joins TRBV6-6 to TRBJ2-7, with TRBD1 matching over 11 bases. Germline lookup yields CDR1 MNHNY and CDR2 SVGAGI (reference sequence). After removal of 1 base from V and 3 bases from J, the junction contained 2 bases not matched to a gene. This CDR3 is built from 15 residues. CDR3 region: CASSYLGTGGYEQYF. Written as DNA, the CDR3 is TGTGCCAGCAGTTACTTGGGGACAGGGGGCTACGAGCAGTACTTC.

J is TRBJ1-2 and V is TRBV6-1; D gene ambiguous. CDR3 length: 12 amino acids. V lost 2 bases and J 7 bases, leaving 8 bases between the germline ends. Germline V CDR1 and CDR2: MNHNS, SASEGT. The DNA of the CDR3 is TGTGCCAGCAGTGAATCTCGGGGTGGCTACACCTTC. Encoded protein: CASSESRGGYTF.

The genes are TRBV5-4 and TRBJ1-1; no firm D call. V lost 3 bases and J lost 4, with 22 bases in between. CDR1 SGHNT and CDR2 YYREEE come from the germline V gene (reference sequence). This CDR3 has 17 amino acids. The CDR3 reads CASSSPGSTTFVTEAFF. CDR3 sequence (DNA): TGTGCCAGCAGCTCGCCGGGGTCCACAACTTTCGTCACTGAAGCTTTCTTT.

This clone came up a few times. The chain recombines TRBV19 with TRBJ1-2, with 11 bases aligning to TRBD1. Germline lookup yields CDR1 LNHDA and CDR2 SQIVND (reference sequence). Trimming at V came to 9 bases and at J to 3 bases, leaving 9 bases not matched to a gene. The CDR3 spans 15 residues. The CDR3 protein is CASTDRGRHDYGYTF. The CDR3 DNA reads TGTGCCAGCACGGACAGGGGGCGACATGACTATGGCTACACCTTC.

This chain connects TRBV19 to TRBJ1-6, with TRBD1 as a possible D gene (6 bases). The V end lost 5 bases, the J end lost 5 bases, and 13 bases lay between the germline ends. The CDR3 has 15 residues. Germline CDR1 LNHDA, CDR2 SQIVND (reference sequence). The CDR3 loop reads CASSSRGLNNSPLHF. CDR3 nucleotide sequence: TGTGCCAGTAGTTCCAGGGGTTTGAATAATTCACCCCTCCACTTT.

The rearrangement uses TRBV20-1 and TRBJ2-3, with TRBD2 matching over 7 bases. CDR1 and CDR2 from the germline V gene are DFQATT and SNEGSKA (reference sequence). There are 19 residues in the CDR3. V was clipped by 3 bases and J by 0 bases; unmatched bases: 18. The CDR3: CSASALSTSEVISTDTQYF. CDR3 DNA: TGCAGTGCTAGTGCTTTAAGTACTAGCGAGGTAATAAGCACAGATACGCAGTATTTT.

The V gene is TRBV6-6, the J gene TRBJ2-1, with 7 bases aligning to TRBD2. The CDR3 loop spans 15 amino acids. The V gene end was trimmed by 5 bases and the J gene end by 6 bases; junction bases not matched to a gene: 10. The germline gives CDR1 MNHNY, CDR2 SVGAGI (reference sequence). The DNA of the CDR3 is TGTGCCAGCAGTACCTTAGCGGGCCCCTTCAATGAGCAGTTCTTC. It codes for CASSTLAGPFNEQFF.

The chain employs TRBV7-9 and TRBJ1-3; D unresolved. With 5 bases removed from V and 5 bases from J, the gap between germline ends came to 7 bases. Per germline, CDR1 SEHNR and CDR2 FQNEAQ (reference sequence). The CDR3 sequence is 12 residues long. The CDR3 nucleotides are TGTGCCAGCAGCCAAGCCCGAAACACCATATATTTT. Translated, it gives CASSQARNTIYF.

The V and J genes are TRBV2 and TRBJ2-7, with TRBD2 identical over 8 bases. J gave up 0 bases and V 2 bases, and 9 bases lay outside the gene matches. CDR3 length equals 17 residues. Per germline, CDR1 SNHLY and CDR2 FYNNEI. The CDR3 region has the DNA TGTGCCAGCAGTGAAACTAGCGGACTCCATAGCTCCTACGAGCAGTACTTC. Its protein product is CASSETSGLHSSYEQYF.

About this clone itself: A much larger clone sits a single nucleotide away, making a read error possible. J is TRBJ2-1 and V is TRBV7-8; D perhaps matches TRBD1 (6 bases). Germline CDR1 reads SGHVS; CDR2 reads FQNEAQ. CDR3 length: 13 amino acids. V was trimmed by 1 base and J by 7 bases, leaving 8 bases between them. CDR3 in amino acids: CASSLVRGNEQFF. Here the CDR3 DNA reads TGTGCCAGCAGCTTAGTAAGGGGGAATGAGCAGTTCTTC.

The V call is TRBV4-3, the J call TRBJ2-2; a possible D gene is TRBD1 (5 bases). The CDR3 contains 16 residues. CDR1 is LGHNA and CDR2 is YSLEER in the germline V gene. The V end lost 0 bases, the J end lost 0 bases, and 8 bases lay between the germline ends. DNA for the CDR3: TGCGCCAGCAGCCAAGAGTCCAGGGCGAACACCGGGGAGCTGTTTTTT. This codes for CASSQESRANTGELFF.

The chain has TRBV6-5 and TRBJ2-5, with D unclear. Trimming shortened V by 0 bases and J by 8 bases, and 19 bases separated the two germline ends. Germline V gives CDR1 MNHEY, CDR2 SVGAGI. The CDR3 runs 16 residues. CDR3 sequence: CASSYSGSSVPETQYF. The DNA of the CDR3 is TGTGCCAGCAGTTACTCCGGGTCGTCAGTCCCTGAAACCCAGTACTTC.

This chain joins TRBV12-3 or TRBV12-4 and TRBJ2-1, with 8 bases aligning to TRBD2. V trimming: 5 bases; J trimming: 7 bases; junction bases outside the gene matches: 4. The CDR3 is 13 residues long. For the CDR3, the DNA is TGTGCCAGCAGTAGACTAGCGACGAATGAGCAGTTCTTC. Translating gives CASSRLATNEQFF.

The V call is TRBV12-3 or TRBV12-4, the J call TRBJ2-1; D gene unclear. The CDR3 length is 13 residues. The germline V and J ends were trimmed by 7 bases and 5 bases, with 12 bases remaining between them. As DNA, the CDR3 is TGTGCCAGCACCTCGGCGGTCCACAATGAGCAGTTCTTC. It yields the protein CASTSAVHNEQFF.

The rearrangement uses TRBV5-4 and TRBJ1-2, with D possibly matching TRBD1 (6 bases). The CDR3 is made up of 12 amino acids. Trimming took 5 bases from V and 5 from J, leaving 10 bases between them. The germline V gene encodes CDR1 SGHNT and CDR2 YYREEE (reference sequence). Written as DNA, the CDR3 is TGTGCCAGCAGGTCGGACAGTTATGGCTACACCTTC. Translating it yields CASRSDSYGYTF.

The chain joins TRBV6-5 to TRBJ1-5; a possible D gene is TRBD1 (5 bases). Germline V gene lookup returns CDR1 MNHEY and CDR2 SVGAGI. Trimming took off 6 bases at V and 4 bases at J, with 13 bases between the two ends. This CDR3 spans 14 amino acids. In nucleotides, the CDR3 is TGTGCCAGCAGAATGGGGGGGAAGAATCAGCCCCAGCATTTT. Translation gives CASRMGGKNQPQHF.

The chain employs TRBV19 and TRBJ1-1; TRBD1 matches at 8 bases. There are 15 residues in the CDR3. Germline CDR1 LNHDA, CDR2 SQIVND (reference sequence). The J segment lost 4 bases and the V segment lost 2 bases, leaving 6 bases of the junction unmatched. The CDR3 spells CASSITGGKGTEAFF. The DNA of the CDR3 is TGTGCCAGTAGTATAACAGGGGGTAAGGGCACTGAAGCTTTCTTT.

The chain is built from TRBV9 and TRBJ1-4, with 8 bases lining up with TRBD1. Germline V CDR1 and CDR2: SGDLS, YYNGEE. The CDR3 is 17 amino acids. The V gene end was trimmed by 0 bases and the J gene end by 4 bases; junction bases not matched to a gene: 8. The CDR3 is CASSVGTGSGFNEKLFF. The CDR3 region has the DNA TGTGCCAGCAGCGTAGGGACAGGGAGTGGCTTTAATGAAAAACTGTTTTTT.

This chain uses TRBV6-5 with TRBJ2-3; TRBD2 agrees at 8 bases. Losses at the gene ends were 4 bases for V and 9 bases for J; bases not matched to a gene: 6. Looked up from germline, CDR1 is MNHEY and CDR2 is SVGAGI. The CDR3 contains 13 residues. The CDR3 DNA reads TGTGCCAGCAGTTCGACTACGGGGGGGACGCAGTATTTT. Its protein product is CASSSTTGGTQYF.